This T cell receptor (beta chain) came from a study of blood T cell repertoires in COVID-19. About the study: Collection of acute and convalescent COVID-19 samples took place in the United States, Italy and Spain.

This CDR3 is built from 13 residues. With V trimmed by 5 bases and J by 4 bases, 4 bases remained unmatched. Looked up from germline, CDR1 is MNHEY and CDR2 is SVGAGI. Source study methods: Amplifying reference gene primers gave estimates of nucleated cell counts. Produced via immunoSEQ multiplex PCR; TCRdb's table is partial and in-frame only. V and J calls and clone size are those listed in that table; D and trimming were worked out from the DNA. Among roughly 75,000 clones listed, approximately 80% were seen once. This chain links TRBV6-5 with TRBJ1-2; 7 bases are shared with TRBD1. The sequence was obtained from a man in his fifties or sixties with acute or convalescent COVID-19. Sequencing was carried out using peripheral blood. This chain's CDR3 is CASSPGQAYGYTF. The CDR3, as DNA: TGTGCCAGCAGTCCCGGACAGGCCTATGGCTACACCTTC.